This TCR beta chain was identified in a study of CD8+CD57+ T cells in acquired aplastic anemia. Study information: Average DNA yield from sorted CD4+ and CD8+ cells was about 2.9 ug.

On this clonotype itself: Its antigen is unknown.

Study-level results: Statistical testing detected no significant gap in CD8+ Simpson's diversity between patients and controls. Some 31 sequences, all CD8+ CDR3, were shared between patients and controls.

For sequencing, patients were chosen who had shown expansion of CD8+CD57+ cells by flow cytometry. CDR3 and TCR beta VDJ profiling relied on genomic DNA as the template. One entry per CDR3 protein results from TCRdb running MiXCR on the reads. Among fewer than 250,000 distinct CDR3 sequences listed, under 55% were seen once. Germline V gene lookup returns CDR1 SGHTA and CDR2 FQGNSA. The length of the CDR3 is 14 residues. V shed 6 bases and J shed 7 bases, with 16 bases lying between them. The source is a human donor with aplastic anemia. What was sequenced was sorted CD4+, CD8+, or CD8+CD57+ T cells (not recorded which) from PBMCs. This chain links TRBV7-2 with TRBJ1-5; D is possibly TRBD1 (5 bases). CDR3 sequence reads: CASRLEQGGQPQHF. The CDR3 nucleotides read TGTGCCAGCAGACTAGAGCAGGGCGGGCAGCCCCAGCATTTT.